Sequencing of this T cell receptor (beta chain) was carried out in a study of blood T cell repertoires in COVID-19. On the study more broadly: T cells, B-cell-depleted T cells, or PBMCs provided the cDNA or gDNA that served as material.

In the original processing: The assay estimated nucleated cells by amplifying reference gene primers. Clones were read by immunoSEQ multiplex PCR, and TCRdb kept only the in-frame ones, dropping some. The D gene and trimming were derived from the DNA, and the V and J assignments and clone size from that table. The data contain some 200,000 clones, about 95% of them singletons. V was trimmed by 4 bases and J by 6 bases, leaving 12 bases between them. The CDR3 runs 12 residues. The V gene's germline CDR1 is SQVTM and CDR2 ANQGSEA. The V call is TRBV29-1, the J call TRBJ1-2; D might be TRBD1 (6 bases). Sequencing was done on a sample of peripheral blood. The sequence was collected from a man aged 25-40 years with COVID-19, enrolled during active disease. This CDR3 is CSVGNREDGYTF. CDR3 coding DNA: TGCAGCGTTGGTAACAGGGAAGATGGCTACACCTTC.